This T cell receptor beta chain is from a study of Tregs in tolerant kidney transplant recipients. TCRdb's copy holds only in-frame clones and misses some; the assay was immunoSEQ multiplex PCR. The data contain roughly 66,000 clones, roughly 92% of them seen just once; the ten biggest clones take up approximately 11%. The CDR3 length is 15 residues. V dropped 3 bases and J dropped 1; count of bases not matched to a gene: 6. Germline V gene data show CDR1 as MGHRA and CDR2 as YSYEKL. This TCR derives from a human donor who received a combined kidney and bone marrow transplant. The input for sequencing was CD8+ T cells from blood, taken before the transplant. The genes are TRBV4-1 and TRBJ2-7, with TRBD1 matching 7 bases. CDR3 DNA sequence: TGCGCCAGCAGCCACCCTGGGGACAGTTCCTACGAGCAGTACTTC. It specifies CASSHPGDSSYEQYF.